These T cell receptor beta chains were read from a single sample in a study of vaccination and CD4 T cells after COVID-19. Antigens for these TCRs are unknown. TCRdb ran MiXCR on the PCR reads and lists one entry per CDR3 protein. The table records 8,000 to 9,500 distinct CDR3 sequences, 30% to 45% of them present only once. The sample comprised CD4+ T cells from blood, cultured in vitro. These TCRs come from a human donor in good health. The CDR3 runs from the conserved cysteine through the conserved F or W. D genes are given only for firm matches. Size tells how often a clone was seen (once, few, many) or the class of an expanded clone, and some rows leave it out.

few NA TRBJ1-1 TRBV5-1 TGCGCCAGCAGCAAGACACTGGATGAAGCTTTCTTT CASSKTLDEAFF
NA TRBD1 TRBJ1-1 TRBV3-1 TGTGCCAGCGCTATGAGGGGACAGGGAAACACTGAAGCTTTCTTT CASAMRGQGNTEAFF
NA NA TRBJ2-2 TRBV6-2/TRBV6-3 TGTGCCAGTGACTCGAACACCGGGGGGCTGTTTTTT CASDSNTGGLFF
NA NA TRBJ2-2 TRBV7-9 TGTGCCAGCAGCTCCACAGGTCGGGGGTGGACCGGGGAGCTGTTTTTT CASSSTGRGWTGELFF
NA TRBD1 TRBJ1-2 TRBV2 TGTGCCAGCAGTAGACAGGGGTATGGCTACACCTTC CASSRQGYGYTF
NA NA TRBJ2-1 TRBV11-2 TGTGCCAGCAGCCGTACTATAGGAACAGACAATGAGCAGTTCTTC CASSRTIGTDNEQFF
few NA TRBJ2-5 TRBV7-2 TGTGCCAGCAGCTTAGCCCTCGAGACCCAGTACTTC CASSLALETQYF
few NA TRBJ1-3 TRBV20-1 TGCAGTGCTAGGGTCCGCACCTCTGGAAACACCATATATTTT CSARVRTSGNTIYF
NA NA TRBJ2-5 TRBV7-6 TGTGCCAGCAGCCCTCTCGGGGGGCGGGAGCTAGAGACCCAGTACTTC CASSPLGGRELETQYF
few NA TRBJ2-1 TRBV27 TGTGCCAGCAAGGTCGCGGGGCCTCTCCGCAATGAGCAGTTCTTC CASKVAGPLRNEQFF
NA TRBD1 TRBJ1-2 TRBV5-8 TGTGCCAGCAGCTTGAAGCACAGGGGTGTCGGCTACACCTTC CASSLKHRGVGYTF
few NA TRBJ2-3 TRBV7-7 TGTGCTAGCAGCTTTGGCCCGGGAGATACGCAGTATTTT CASSFGPGDTQYF
NA NA TRBJ2-1 TRBV5-4 TGTGCCAGCAGCTCAGCGGGTCTCTACAATGAGCAGTTCTTC CASSSAGLYNEQFF
few NA TRBJ2-7 TRBV7-8 TGTGCCAGCAGCCCGATGGCGGGTGTTGGCTACGAGCAGTACTTC CASSPMAGVGYEQYF
NA TRBD1 TRBJ2-7 TRBV2 TGTGCCAGCAGTGGACAGGGACCCTCCTACGAGCAGTACTTC CASSGQGPSYEQYF
NA NA TRBJ2-1 TRBV20-1 TGCAGTCCTTCGGGGAGCATCTACAATGAGCAGTTCTTC CSPSGSIYNEQFF
few TRBD2 TRBJ2-1 TRBV20-1 TGCAGTGCTCCCTATAGGACTAGTTTAAGGGTTGAGCAGTTCTTC CSAPYRTSLRVEQFF
NA TRBD1 TRBJ1-2 TRBV27 TGTGCCAGCAGTTTATGGGGACAGCAGGGAGGCTACACCTTC CASSLWGQQGGYTF
few NA TRBJ2-5 TRBV19 TGTGCCAGTAAGGTGGAGGGGGCGGCGACCCAGTACTTC CASKVEGAATQYF
NA TRBD2 TRBJ2-1 TRBV11-2 TGTGCCAGCAGCTTCGGCGGGGGATCCTACAATGAGCAGTTCTTC CASSFGGGSYNEQFF
NA TRBD1 TRBJ1-2 TRBV28 TGTGCCAGCAGTACCTCCGGGACAGGGGTTGGCTACACCTTC CASSTSGTGVGYTF
NA TRBD1 TRBJ1-2 TRBV9 TGTGCCAGCAGCGGACTGGCCGGGACAGGGGGTTATGGCTACACCTTC CASSGLAGTGGYGYTF
NA NA TRBJ2-7 TRBV4-1 TGCGCCAGCAGCCAAGTAGGCTCAGACCCCTCCTACGAGCAGTACTTC CASSQVGSDPSYEQYF
NA TRBD1 TRBJ2-3 TRBV27 TGTGCCAGCAGTTGGACAGGGGTGAACACAAATACGCAGTATTTT CASSWTGVNTNTQYF
NA NA TRBJ1-2 TRBV30 TGTGCCTGGAGTAGGCAGCCCCGTGGCTACACCTTC CAWSRQPRGYTF
few NA TRBJ1-1 TRBV5-5 TGTGCCAGCAATTTGGCTATGAACACTGAAGCTTTCTTT CASNLAMNTEAFF
few NA TRBJ1-1 TRBV20-1 TGCAGTGCTATCCGGACCGTTGAAGCTTTCTTT CSAIRTVEAFF
few TRBD1 TRBJ2-7 TRBV7-9 TGTGCCAGCGCTGACAGGGGGCCCTACGAGCAGTACTTC CASADRGPYEQYF
NA NA TRBJ2-5 TRBV19 TGTGCCAGTAGTATACTCCAGGGGGAGACCCAGTACTTC CASSILQGETQYF
NA TRBD2 TRBJ2-2 TRBV24-1 TGTGCCACCAGTGTTCCCGGGACTAGGGGTGGGGAGCTGTTTTTT CATSVPGTRGGELFF
NA TRBD1 TRBJ1-5 TRBV12-3/TRBV12-4 TGTGCCAGCCGACGGGCAGGGGGTAATCAGCCCCAGCATTTT CASRRAGGNQPQHF
few NA TRBJ2-2 TRBV20-1 TGCAGTGCTAGTAAGGTAGAGGGGAACACCGGGGAGCTGTTTTTT CSASKVEGNTGELFF
NA NA TRBJ1-1 TRBV6-1 TGTGCCAGCAGGTCGAGAAAGGTCGGGGGACCAAAGACTGAAGCTTTCTTT CASRSRKVGGPKTEAFF
few TRBD2 TRBJ2-2 TRBV20-1 TGCAGTGCTAGAGACAGACTAGCGGGAGCCGGGGAGCTGTTTTTT CSARDRLAGAGELFF
NA NA TRBJ1-4 TRBV7-8 TGTGCCAGCAAGGGCGTGGGAGAAAAACTGTTTTTT CASKGVGEKLFF
NA TRBD2 TRBJ2-1 TRBV7-3 TGTGCCAGCAGCTTAACCCTAGCGGTCTACAATGAGCAGTTCTTC CASSLTLAVYNEQFF
NA NA TRBJ1-1 TRBV5-5 TGTGCCAGCAGCTTAGGGGTGGCCAGCCACACTGAAGCTTTCTTT CASSLGVASHTEAFF
NA NA TRBJ2-6 TRBV7-8 TGTGCCAGCAGCTTAGAACTCAGGGAAAGCTCTGGGGCCAACGTCCTGACTTTC CASSLELRESSGANVLTF
NA TRBD1 TRBJ1-2 TRBV20-1 TGCAGTGCCGGGACAGGGGGCTCTAACTATGGCTACACCTTC CSAGTGGSNYGYTF
NA NA TRBJ1-1 TRBV6-5 TGTGCCAGCAGTTACGGGGGGAGCACTGAAGCTTTCTTT CASSYGGSTEAFF
NA NA TRBJ2-7 TRBV11-2 TGTGCCAGCAGGAAAGCAGGGTTGGCATACGAGCAGTACTTC CASRKAGLAYEQYF
once NA TRBJ1-5 TRBV4-3 TGCGCCAGCAGCCAAGTACAGGGCGATCGGCCCCAGCATTTT CASSQVQGDRPQHF